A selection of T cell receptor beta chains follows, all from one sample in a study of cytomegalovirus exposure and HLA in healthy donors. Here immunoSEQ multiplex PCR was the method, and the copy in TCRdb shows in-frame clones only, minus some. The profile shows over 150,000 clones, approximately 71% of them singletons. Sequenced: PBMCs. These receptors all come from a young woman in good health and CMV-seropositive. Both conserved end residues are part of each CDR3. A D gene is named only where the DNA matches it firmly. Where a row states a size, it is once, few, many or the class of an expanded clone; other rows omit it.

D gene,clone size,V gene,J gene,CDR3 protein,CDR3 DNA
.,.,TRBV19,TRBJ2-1,CASSTPSGQALPNEQFF,TGTGCCAGTAGTACCCCCTCCGGTCAGGCTCTGCCCAATGAGCAGTTCTTC
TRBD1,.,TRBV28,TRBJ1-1,CASRRDRVIAFF,TGTGCCAGCAGAAGGGACAGGGTAATAGCTTTCTTT
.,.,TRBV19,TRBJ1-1,CASSISIANTEAFF,TGTGCCAGTAGTATCTCCATAGCGAACACTGAAGCTTTCTTT
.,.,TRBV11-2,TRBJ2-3,CASSKRPTTRTDTQYF,TGTGCCAGCAGTAAGAGGCCCACGACTCGCACAGATACGCAGTATTTT
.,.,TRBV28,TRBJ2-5,CASCWRRFQETQYF,TGTGCCAGCTGTTGGCGGCGGTTCCAAGAGACCCAGTACTTC
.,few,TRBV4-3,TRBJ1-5,CASSPSVEYYSNQPQHF,TGCGCCAGCAGCCCTTCAGTGGAGTATTATAGCAATCAGCCCCAGCATTTT
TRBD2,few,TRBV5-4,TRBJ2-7,CASSFQAGGAEQYF,TGTGCCAGCAGCTTCCAAGCGGGAGGGGCCGAGCAGTACTTC
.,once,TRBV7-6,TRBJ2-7,CASSLWAMREEQYF,TGTGCCAGCAGCTTATGGGCTATGCGCGAGGAGCAGTACTTC
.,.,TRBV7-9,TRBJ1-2,CASSDRTHYGYTF,TGTGCCAGCAGCGACAGAACCCACTATGGCTACACCTTC
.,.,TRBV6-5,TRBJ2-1,CASKADNEQFF,TGTGCCAGCAAGGCGGACAATGAGCAGTTCTTC
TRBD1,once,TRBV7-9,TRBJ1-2,CASSLTRGENGYTF,TGTGCCAGCAGCTTAACCAGGGGGGAAAATGGCTACACCTTC
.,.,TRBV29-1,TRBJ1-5,CSVGEGSGWNQPQHF,TGCAGCGTTGGGGAGGGTTCGGGGTGGAATCAGCCCCAGCATTTT
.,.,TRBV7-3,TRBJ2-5,CASSLSRQETQYF,TGTGCCAGCAGCTTGAGCCGCCAAGAGACCCAGTACTTC
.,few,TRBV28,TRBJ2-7,CASSLSASNEQYF,TGTGCCAGCAGTTTATCCGCTAGTAACGAGCAGTACTTC
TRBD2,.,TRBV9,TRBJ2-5,CASSGGLAGVGRETQYF,TGTGCCAGCAGCGGTGGACTAGCGGGAGTAGGTCGGGAGACCCAGTACTTC
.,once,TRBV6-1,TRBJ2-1,CASSHSGNYNEQFF,TGTGCCAGCAGCCATAGCGGAAACTACAATGAGCAGTTCTTC
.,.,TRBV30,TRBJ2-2,CAWSGQTGTGELFF,TGTGCCTGGAGTGGACAGACTGGAACCGGGGAGCTGTTTTTT
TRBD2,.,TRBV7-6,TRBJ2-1,CASSLLAGGDEQFF,TGTGCCAGCAGCTTACTGGCGGGGGGCGATGAGCAGTTCTTC
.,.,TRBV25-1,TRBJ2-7,CASSEDWTEYTYEQYF,TGTGCCAGCAGTGAAGATTGGACAGAGTACACCTACGAGCAGTACTTC
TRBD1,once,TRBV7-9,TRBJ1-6,CASSPSPRDSYSPLHF,TGTGCCAGCAGCCCCAGTCCCCGGGACAGCTATTCACCCCTCCACTTT
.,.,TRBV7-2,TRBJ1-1,CASSVSGVTEAFF,TGTGCCAGCAGCGTATCAGGGGTGACTGAAGCTTTCTTT
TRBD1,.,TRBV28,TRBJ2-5,CASSSTGDRLETQYF,TGTGCCAGCAGTTCGACAGGGGATAGGTTAGAGACCCAGTACTTC
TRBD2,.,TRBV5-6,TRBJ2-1,CASLPGAGGYNEQFF,TGTGCCAGTCTACCGGGGGCGGGAGGGTACAATGAGCAGTTCTTC
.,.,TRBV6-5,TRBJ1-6,CASTFAGGSPLHF,TGTGCCAGCACGTTTGCCGGAGGTTCACCCCTCCACTTT
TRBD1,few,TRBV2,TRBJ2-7,CASLRTGSLYEQYF,TGTGCCAGCCTGCGGACAGGGAGCCTCTACGAGCAGTACTTC
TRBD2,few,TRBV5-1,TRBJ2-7,CASRKLAQLNEQYF,TGCGCCAGCAGAAAACTAGCGCAGTTAAACGAGCAGTACTTC
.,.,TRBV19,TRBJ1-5,CASSISNQPQHF,TGTGCCAGTAGTATCTCGAATCAGCCCCAGCATTTT
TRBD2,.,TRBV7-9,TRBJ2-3,CASRPGGLTDTQYF,TGTGCCAGCAGACCGGGAGGACTCACAGATACGCAGTATTTT
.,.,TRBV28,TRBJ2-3,CASSFRLHTDTQYF,TGTGCCAGCAGTTTCAGACTCCACACAGATACGCAGTATTTT
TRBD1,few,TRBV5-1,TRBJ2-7,CASSPGQGHSEQYF,TGCGCCAGCAGCCCAGGACAGGGACACTCCGAGCAGTACTTC
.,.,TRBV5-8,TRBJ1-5,CASSLSPGSNQPQHF,TGTGCCAGCAGCCTAAGTCCGGGGAGTAATCAGCCCCAGCATTTT
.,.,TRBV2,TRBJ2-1,CASSGTREQFF,TGTGCCAGCAGTGGTACTCGTGAGCAGTTCTTC
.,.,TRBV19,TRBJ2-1,CASSSGYSYNEQFF,TGTGCCAGTAGTAGCGGGTACTCCTACAATGAGCAGTTCTTC